This TCR beta chain was sequenced during a study of T cells in tumors after PD-1 blockade. In the study overall: Either cemiplimab 350 mg every 2 weeks or pembrolizumab 200 mg every 3 weeks was given. A subset received ongoing vismodegib 150 mg daily alongside anti-PD-1 therapy.

A single count supports this clone. Its specificity is unknown. Genomic DNA template from tumor biopsies or peripheral blood, roughly 600 ng to 6,500 ng input. CDR3 length: 12 amino acids. Germline CDR1 reads ENHRY; CDR2 reads SYGVKD. Between the trimmed V and J ends, which lost 9 bases and 2 bases, there was a span of 11 bases. Generated by immunoSEQ multiplex PCR, the TCRdb table keeps only in-frame clones and is missing some. The sample includes some 25,000 clones, 65% to 85% of them seen just once. Whole-study results and caveats: Peripheral recruitment is suggested, as some novel exhausted tumor clones were in pre-treatment blood.

This receptor was identified in a human donor with basal cell carcinoma. The chain couples TRBV10-3 to TRBJ2-7; D may match TRBD1 or TRBD2 (5 bases each). Sequences were derived from PBMCs, sampled after anti-PD-1 treatment. CDR3 DNA: TGTGCCATACGGGACGGAGCCTACGAGCAGTACTTC. The encoded protein is CAIRDGAYEQYF.